This T cell receptor beta chain is drawn from a study of CD8 T cells in Susac syndrome. With random hexamers, reverse transcription was performed on about 0.5 to 1 ug of RNA. With immunoSEQ multiplex PCR, TCR beta CDR3 was amplified across 54 Vbeta and 13 Jbeta. MiXCR, applied by TCRdb to the immunoSEQ multiplex PCR reads, yields one record per CDR3 protein. The table includes fewer than 350,000 distinct CDR3 sequences, about nine tenths detected once. In its sample, this clonotype was seen once. Germline V gives CDR1 SEHNR, CDR2 FQNEAQ (reference sequence). V shed 5 bases and J shed 0 bases, with 16 bases lying between them. This CDR3 is built from 16 residues. Sequencing of TCR beta was performed on blood CD8+ T cells and on blood CD4+ T cells.

Sequencing was done on a sample of CD8+ T cells from PBMCs. The clonotype comes from a human donor with multiple sclerosis. J is TRBJ1-2 and V is TRBV7-9; D is unclear. CDR3 bases: TGTGCCAGCAGCCCCCTGGAGGCCTCTGCTAACTATGGCTACACCTTC. Amino acids: CASSPLEASANYGYTF.